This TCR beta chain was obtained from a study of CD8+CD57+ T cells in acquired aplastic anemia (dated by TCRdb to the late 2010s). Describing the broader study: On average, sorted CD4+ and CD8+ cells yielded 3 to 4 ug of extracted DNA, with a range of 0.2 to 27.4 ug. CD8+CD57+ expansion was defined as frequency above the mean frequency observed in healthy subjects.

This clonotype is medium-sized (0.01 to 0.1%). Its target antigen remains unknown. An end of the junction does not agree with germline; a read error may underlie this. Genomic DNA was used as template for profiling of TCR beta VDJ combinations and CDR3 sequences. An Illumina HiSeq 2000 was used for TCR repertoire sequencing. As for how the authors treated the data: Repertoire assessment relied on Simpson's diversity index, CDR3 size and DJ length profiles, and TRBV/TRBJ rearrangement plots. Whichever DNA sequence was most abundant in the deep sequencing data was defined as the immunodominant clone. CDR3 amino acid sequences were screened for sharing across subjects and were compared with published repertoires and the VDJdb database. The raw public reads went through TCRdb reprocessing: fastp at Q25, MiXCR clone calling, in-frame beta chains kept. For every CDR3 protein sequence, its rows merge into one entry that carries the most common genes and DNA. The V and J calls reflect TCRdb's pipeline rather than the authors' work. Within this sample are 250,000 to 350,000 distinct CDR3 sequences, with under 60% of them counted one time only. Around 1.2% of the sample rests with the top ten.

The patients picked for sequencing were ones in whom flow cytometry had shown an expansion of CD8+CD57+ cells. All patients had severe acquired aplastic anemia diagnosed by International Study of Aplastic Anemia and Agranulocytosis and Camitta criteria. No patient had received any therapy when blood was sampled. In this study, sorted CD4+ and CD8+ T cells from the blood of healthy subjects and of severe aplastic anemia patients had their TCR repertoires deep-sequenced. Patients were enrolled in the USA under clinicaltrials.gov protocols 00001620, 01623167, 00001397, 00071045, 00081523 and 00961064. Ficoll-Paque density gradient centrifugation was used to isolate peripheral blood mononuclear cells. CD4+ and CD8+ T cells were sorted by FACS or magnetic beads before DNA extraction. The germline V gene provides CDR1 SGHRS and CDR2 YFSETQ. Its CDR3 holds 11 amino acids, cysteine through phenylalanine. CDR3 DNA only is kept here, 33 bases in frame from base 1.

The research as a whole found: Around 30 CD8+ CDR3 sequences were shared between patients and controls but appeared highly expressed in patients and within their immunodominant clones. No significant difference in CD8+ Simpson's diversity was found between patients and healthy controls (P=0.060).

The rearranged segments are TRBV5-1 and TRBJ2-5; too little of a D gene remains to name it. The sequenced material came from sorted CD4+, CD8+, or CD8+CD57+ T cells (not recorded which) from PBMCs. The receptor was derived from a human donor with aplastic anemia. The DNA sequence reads TGTGCCAGCAGCTTGCAAGAGACCCAGTACTTC. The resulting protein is CASSLQETQYF.